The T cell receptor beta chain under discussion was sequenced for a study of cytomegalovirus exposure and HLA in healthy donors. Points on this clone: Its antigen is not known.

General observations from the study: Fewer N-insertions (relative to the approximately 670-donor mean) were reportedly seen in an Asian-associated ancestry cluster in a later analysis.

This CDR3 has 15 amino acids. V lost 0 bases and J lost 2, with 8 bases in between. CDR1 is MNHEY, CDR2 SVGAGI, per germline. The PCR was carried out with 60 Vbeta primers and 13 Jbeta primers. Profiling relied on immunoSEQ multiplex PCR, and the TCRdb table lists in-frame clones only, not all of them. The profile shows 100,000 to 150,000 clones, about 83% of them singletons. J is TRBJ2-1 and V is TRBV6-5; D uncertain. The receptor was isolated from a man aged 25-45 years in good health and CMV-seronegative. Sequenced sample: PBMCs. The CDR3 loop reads CASSYSLLTYNEQFF. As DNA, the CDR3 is TGTGCCAGCAGTTACTCCCTACTAACCTACAATGAGCAGTTCTTC.